This T cell receptor (beta chain) was retrieved from a study of blood T cell repertoires in COVID-19. About the study: PBMCs, B-cell-depleted T cells, or T cells provided the cDNA or gDNA that made up the material.

TCRdb keeps only in-frame clones here, not all; method: immunoSEQ multiplex PCR. The sample consists of about 130,000 clones, roughly 69% of them appearing once. V lost 0 bases to trimming and J lost 4 bases, with 13 bases between them. The CDR3 runs to 16 residues. The germline CDR1 and CDR2 sequences are SGDLS and YYNGEE. This TCR was sampled from a woman aged 70-85 years with acute or convalescent COVID-19. The sequencing sample was made of peripheral blood. The chain combines TRBV9 with TRBJ1-4, with D possibly matching TRBD1 (5 bases). This CDR3 reads CASSVGGDGYNEKLFF. Here the CDR3 DNA reads TGTGCCAGCAGCGTAGGGGGGGACGGATATAATGAAAAACTGTTTTTT.